This TCR beta chain was identified in a study of metastatic and nonmetastatic thyroid tumors. After removal of 6 bases from V and 5 bases from J, the junction contained 7 bases not matched to a gene. The CDR3 sequence is 14 residues long. The germline gives CDR1 SNHLY, CDR2 FYNNEI. Each patient went into thyroid surgery without having received any treatment. MiXCR reprocessed the PCR reads for TCRdb. The table shows some 15,000 clones, with approximately 28% occurring only once. Material for sequencing was tumor tissue. This rearrangement joins TRBV2 to TRBJ2-7, with TRBD1 matching over 10 bases. The clonotype comes from a female donor with papillary thyroid cancer or a benign thyroid nodule (not recorded which). Some clones in this sample may be carry-over from other donors' samples. Written as DNA, the CDR3 is TGTGCCAGCAGATGGACAGGGGGTTCTGACGAGCAGTACTTC. Translating it yields CASRWTGGSDEQYF.